The 23 T cell receptor beta chains below come from one sample, sequenced in a study of blood T cell repertoires in COVID-19. Data came from immunoSEQ multiplex PCR; TCRdb stores just in-frame clones and leaves some out. In the table there are around 450,000 clones, nearly 90% of which are singletons. Sequencing was performed on PBMCs or T cells enriched from blood (not recorded which). Every receptor here comes from a woman younger than 35 with acute COVID-19.

The CDR3 DNA sequence: TGTGCCAGCAGCTTTCAGGGCGCGTACGAGCAGTACTTC. Translating gives CASSFQGAYEQYF. J is TRBJ2-7 and V is TRBV11-2; perhaps TRBD1 as D (5 bases). CDR3 length equals 13 residues. Trimming removed 3 bases at V and 4 bases at J, with 10 bases between. Germline CDR1 reads SGHAT; CDR2 reads FQNNGV.

The CDR3 nucleotides are TGTGCCAGCACTCTTTCAGACAGTAGCGGTCACAATGAGCAGTTCTTC. Translation: CASTLSDSSGHNEQFF. The chain recombines TRBV27 with TRBJ2-1, with D possibly being TRBD2 (6 bases). CDR1 and CDR2 from the germline V gene are MNHEY and SMNVEV (reference sequence). The CDR3 has 16 amino acids. V lost 7 bases and J 5 bases, leaving 21 bases between the germline ends.

The V gene is TRBV19, the J gene TRBJ1-1, with TRBD1 as a possible D gene (6 bases). Trimming left V 3 bases short and J 12 bases short, with 14 bases between. Germline assignment: CDR1 LNHDA and CDR2 SQIVND (reference sequence). The CDR3 consists of 12 residues. The DNA for the CDR3 is TGTGCCAGTAGTATTTGGCAGGGGACAACTTTCTTT. This codes for CASSIWQGTTFF.

The chain uses TRBV5-6 and TRBJ2-1; weak D call: TRBD1 (5 bases). The CDR3 is 14 amino acids. V lost 2 bases and J 5 bases, leaving 11 bases between the germline ends. Germline values: CDR1 SGHDT, CDR2 YYEEEE. In nucleotides, the CDR3 is TGTGCCAGCAGCTTCGCAGGGTTCAACAATGAGCAGTTCTTC. Protein product: CASSFAGFNNEQFF.

The chain recombines TRBV29-1 with TRBJ1-3; D is uncertain. V was cut by 4 bases and J by 0 bases, with 7 bases left in between. The CDR3 extends over 13 amino acids. The germline CDR1 and CDR2 sequences are SQVTM and ANQGSEA. This CDR3 is CSVVLSSGNTIYF. The CDR3 coding sequence is TGCAGCGTTGTTCTGAGCTCTGGAAACACCATATATTTT.

To note about this clone: The same CDR3 arises from other DNA sequences in this sample as well. The chain combines TRBV18 with TRBJ1-1, with 9 nucleotides matching TRBD1. Germline V gives CDR1 KGHSH, CDR2 LQKENI. The V gene end was trimmed by 6 bases and the J gene end by 2 bases; junction bases not matched to a gene: 4. The CDR3 spans 14 residues. The CDR3 DNA sequence: TGTGCCAGCTCTGGACAGGGGACTAACACTGAAGCTTTCTTT. Its translation is CASSGQGTNTEAFF. The variable domain in full, completed from reference TRBV18 and TRBJ1-1, reads NAGVMQNPRHLVRRRGQEARLRCSPMKGHSHVYWYRQLPEEGLKFMVYLQKENIIDESGMPKERFSAEFPKEGPSILRIQQVVRGDSAAYFCASSGQGTNTEAFFGQGTRLTVV.

This chain connects TRBV14 to TRBJ1-1; D is ambiguous. From germline, CDR1 is SGHDN and CDR2 FVKESK. The CDR3 sequence is 17 residues long. Trimming removed 2 bases at V and 3 bases at J, with 19 bases between. CDR3 sequence reads: CASSQFISSGFDTEAFF. In DNA form, the CDR3 reads TGTGCCAGCAGCCAATTCATATCGTCGGGTTTCGACACTGAAGCTTTCTTT.

This clone was detected only once. The same CDR3 is also encoded by other DNA sequences in this sample. CDR3 in amino acids: CASSLSSSNEQFF. CDR3 coding DNA: TGTGCCAGCAGTTTGTCTAGCTCCAATGAGCAGTTCTTC. The chain uses TRBV27 and TRBJ2-1, with D tentatively TRBD2 (5 bases). The CDR3 covers 13 residues. The V end lost 3 bases, the J end lost 6 bases, and 9 bases lay between the germline ends. CDR1 is MNHEY and CDR2 is SMNVEV in the germline V gene (reference sequence).

The chain links TRBV18 to TRBJ1-6; perhaps TRBD1 as D (6 bases). Deletions cut 2 bases from V and 9 bases from J, with 11 bases between. This CDR3 has 14 amino acids. In germline, CDR1 is KGHSH, CDR2 LQKENI. The CDR3 loop reads CASSPAGDSSPLHF. DNA of the CDR3: TGTGCCAGCTCACCAGCAGGGGATAGTTCACCCCTCCACTTT.

This chain connects TRBV14 to TRBJ1-1, with TRBD1 matching over 7 bases. Germline assignment: CDR1 SGHDN and CDR2 FVKESK. The CDR3 sequence is 13 residues long. Trimming at V came to 6 bases and at J to 5 bases, leaving 6 bases not matched to a gene. CDR3 sequence: CASSPGGGTEAFF. DNA of the CDR3: TGTGCCAGCAGTCCAGGGGGAGGTACTGAAGCTTTCTTT.

The chain recombines TRBV11-2 with TRBJ1-1, with no clear D. Germline CDR1 and CDR2: SGHAT and FQNNGV. This CDR3 region has 14 residues. Between the trimmed V and J ends, which lost 2 bases and 0 bases, there was a span of 7 bases. The CDR3: CASSLKQLNTEAFF. In DNA form, the CDR3 reads TGTGCCAGCAGCTTAAAACAGTTGAACACTGAAGCTTTCTTT.

The rearrangement links TRBV19 to TRBJ2-7; D is perhaps TRBD2 (6 bases). With 4 bases removed from V and 7 bases from J, the gap between germline ends came to 14 bases. This CDR3 spans 13 amino acids. Germline V gives CDR1 LNHDA, CDR2 SQIVND (reference sequence). DNA for the CDR3: TGTGCCAGTAGTACCGTGTGGGACTGGGAGCAGTACTTC. It encodes CASSTVWDWEQYF.

J is TRBJ1-2 and V is TRBV2; 7 bases fit TRBD1. From germline, CDR1 is SNHLY and CDR2 FYNNEI. V was pared by 5 bases and J by 2 bases, with 8 bases of the junction left unmatched. The CDR3 runs to 15 residues. The CDR3 is CASSFQTGSNYGYTF. CDR3 nucleotide sequence: TGTGCCAGCAGTTTCCAGACAGGGTCAAACTATGGCTACACCTTC. Looking up the rest from reference TRBV2 and TRBJ1-2 gives the full variable domain: EPEVTQTPSHQVTQMGQEVILRCVPISNHLYFYWYRQILGQKVEFLVSFYNNEISEKSEIFDDQFSVERPDGSNFTLKIRSTKLEDSAMYFCASSFQTGSNYGYTFGSGTRLTVV.

This chain links TRBV6-5 with TRBJ1-1; no definite D call. Trimming stripped 2 bases from V and 9 bases from J, with 13 bases between. This CDR3 has 13 amino acids. Germline CDR1 and CDR2: MNHEY and SVGAGI. DNA of the CDR3: TGTGCCAGCAGTTACGATACAGACGGCAAAGCTTTCTTT. Translation gives CASSYDTDGKAFF.

The chain couples TRBV14 to TRBJ2-7; TRBD1 might be the D (5 bases). This CDR3 is 16 amino acids long. Germline CDR1 SGHDN, CDR2 FVKESK. V was shortened by 0 bases and J by 3 bases, with 15 bases between the two germline ends. CDR3 in amino acids: CASSQDFQGKNYEQYF. CDR3 bases: TGTGCCAGCAGCCAAGATTTTCAGGGAAAAAACTACGAGCAGTACTTC.

V gene TRBV4-1 combines with J gene TRBJ2-6; 9 bases map to TRBD1. Germline CDR1 reads MGHRA; CDR2 reads YSYEKL. The trim removed 6 bases at V and 3 bases at J, leaving 6 bases unmatched. This CDR3 has 16 amino acids. The DNA of the CDR3 is TGCGCCAGCAGACCTACAGGGGGCAATGGGGCCAACGTCCTGACTTTC. Protein: CASRPTGGNGANVLTF.

The V and J genes are TRBV6-2 or TRBV6-3 and TRBJ2-1, with D unclear. Looked up from germline, CDR1 is MNHEY and CDR2 is SVGEGT. Trimming shortened V by 2 bases and J by 0 bases, and 11 bases separated the two germline ends. The CDR3 is 16 residues long. CDR3 DNA sequence: TGTGCCAGCAGTTACGATAGACTTGGCTCCTACAATGAGCAGTTCTTC. Its translation is CASSYDRLGSYNEQFF.

The chain recombines TRBV5-6 with TRBJ1-6, with D hard to call. Deletions cut 5 bases from V and 6 bases from J, with 9 bases between. Germline CDR1 is SGHDT and CDR2 is YYEEEE. The CDR3 is 13 amino acids. The chain's CDR3 is CASRPSGNSPLHF. The DNA of the CDR3 is TGTGCCAGCAGACCCTCGGGTAATTCACCCCTCCACTTT.

V and J are TRBV6-1 and TRBJ2-3, with no clear D. There are 11 residues in the CDR3. Per germline, CDR1 MNHNS and CDR2 SASEGT. Trimming pared 3 bases from V and 8 bases from J, leaving 6 bases between. The CDR3 region has the DNA TGTGCCAGCAGTGACCCGGGTACGCAGTATTTT. Translation: CASSDPGTQYF.

The chain joins TRBV10-3 to TRBJ2-2, with a weak D call TRBD1 (6 bases). The ends were cut back, 10 bases at V and 6 bases at J, with 18 bases in the middle. The CDR3 consists of 14 residues. Germline CDR1 is ENHRY and CDR2 is SYGVKD. DNA of the CDR3: TGTGCCACCTCAGAACAGGGAGAATCCGGGGAGCTGTTTTTT. Translation: CATSEQGESGELFF.

This chain connects TRBV10-3 to TRBJ1-3; D unclear. Trimming left V 2 bases short and J 9 bases short, with 11 bases between. CDR1 ENHRY and CDR2 SYGVKD come from the germline V gene. The CDR3 loop spans 13 amino acids. CDR3 sequence (DNA): TGTGCCATCAGTGAGAATCGGGTCACCACCATATATTTT. Its translation is CAISENRVTTIYF.

The CDR3 nucleotides read TGCAGTGCTGGTAACCATCAGGGCCAGTACTTC. Translation: CSAGNHQGQYF. The V gene is TRBV20-1, the J gene TRBJ2-5, with a weak D call TRBD1 (5 bases). Germline values: CDR1 DFQATT, CDR2 SNEGSKA (reference sequence). V lost 5 bases to trimming and J lost 10 bases, with 14 bases between them. This CDR3 is built from 11 residues.

This clone occurred once. This rearrangement joins TRBV7-9 to TRBJ1-4, with 8 bases aligning to TRBD1. Germline V gene data show CDR1 as SEHNR and CDR2 as FQNEAQ (reference sequence). Unmatched junction bases numbered 7, after V lost 6 bases and J lost 4 bases. The CDR3 contains 15 residues. CDR3 nucleotides: TGTGCCAGCAGTTCAGTCAGGGGGCGTAATGAAAAACTGTTTTTT. Translation: CASSSVRGRNEKLFF.